The sequence of this T cell receptor (beta chain) was determined in a study of Graves' ophthalmopathy and Graves' hyperthyroidism. V shed 0 bases and J shed 5 bases, with 2 bases lying between them. The CDR3 covers 12 residues. Germline CDR1 reads LNHNV; CDR2 reads YYDKDF (reference sequence). This clonotype has at least ten counts. The TCR beta CDR3 regions underwent amplification from RNA transcripts. Scientists carried out first-round RT-PCR using HTBI primers and then a second-round multiplex PCR. TCRdb recomputed calls from the multiplex PCR reads with MiXCR, one row per CDR3 protein. The repertoire holds approximately 410,000 distinct CDR3 sequences, with approximately 15% as singletons. Calling hyperthyroidism stable required that no ophthalmopathy show up within 18 months of follow-up.

The chain links TRBV15 to TRBJ1-5, with D unclear. The source is a woman aged 18 to 35 with stable Graves' hyperthyroidism. Input material: peripheral blood. DNA of the CDR3: TGTGCCACCAGCAGAGACCATCAGCCCCAGCATTTT. This encodes CATSRDHQPQHF.